This TCR beta chain stems from a study of OX40 agonist ivuxolimab in advanced cancers. This clone was recorded only once. Its target is unknown. The data were produced by immunoSEQ multiplex PCR, yet TCRdb's version contains in-frame clones alone and is incomplete. The sample contains tens of thousands of clones, nearly 95% of which appear only once. V dropped 1 base and J dropped 3 bases, with 10 bases sitting between them. The length of the CDR3 is 15 residues. Germline V gene sequence: CDR1 LGHNA, CDR2 YNFKEQ. Points from the study as a whole: Some nonresponders also had low normalized T-cell clonal expansion. Relative to CD4+, CD8+ T cells held more expanded clones on average.

V and J are TRBV4-2 and TRBJ2-1; possibly TRBD1 or TRBD2 for D (5 bases each). This TCR derives from an adult with an advanced solid tumor such as melanoma, head and neck, liver or kidney cancer. The sample here was CD4+ or CD8+ T cells sorted from blood, taken in a trial of the OX40 agonist ivuxolimab. The CDR3 protein is CASSQGDRLYNEQFF. For the CDR3, the DNA is TGTGCCAGCAGCCAAGGGGACCGCCTCTACAATGAGCAGTTCTTC.